This entry is about one T cell receptor (beta chain). This entry comes from a study of T cell changes during pregnancy in multiple sclerosis. The table came from immunoSEQ multiplex PCR; TCRdb's copy has only in-frame clones and leaves some out. Of about 94,000 clones listed, under 95% are singletons. The sequence was obtained from a female donor with multiple sclerosis, enrolled in a pregnancy study. Sequenced here: peripheral blood, sampled after pregnancy.

The CDR3 sequence: CASSRDRANYGYTF. Here the CDR3 DNA reads TGTGCCAGCAGTCGGGACAGGGCTAACTATGGCTACACCTTC. The chain recombines TRBV6-6 with TRBJ1-2; 9 bases line up with TRBD1. This CDR3 is 14 amino acids long. J lost 0 bases, V lost 5 bases, and 1 base had no gene match. The germline V gene encodes CDR1 MNHNY and CDR2 SVGAGI (reference sequence).